Below, 13 T cell receptor beta chains from the same sample are listed, as sequenced in a study of blood T cells in healthy people across ages. A second PCR of roughly 7 to 11 cycles used a sample-barcoded 5' primer and a J-beta primer mix. One entry per CDR3 protein, called by TCRdb with MiXCR from the 5' RACE reads. The sample consists of 600,000 or so distinct CDR3 sequences, approximately 30% of them appearing once. The source material was blood. These receptor sequences come from a woman of 80 years or more in good health.

This clonotype has just a few counts. The chain uses TRBV4-1 and TRBJ1-4; no clear D gene. V was trimmed by 5 bases and J by 0 bases, leaving 13 bases between them. The CDR3 is made up of 16 amino acids. Germline V gene lookup returns CDR1 MGHRA and CDR2 YSYEKL. The CDR3 loop reads CASSGESTATNEKLFF. CDR3 coding DNA: TGCGCCAGCAGCGGAGAGAGCACAGCAACTAATGAAAAACTGTTTTTT.

The chain recombines TRBV24-1 with TRBJ2-1; either TRBD1 or TRBD2 may supply D (6 bases each). CDR1 KGHDR and CDR2 SFDVKD come from the germline V gene. V lost 6 bases and J 10 bases, leaving 21 bases between the germline ends. This CDR3 comprises 15 residues. CDR3 residues: CATSPGGTPNDEQFF. The CDR3 DNA follows: TGTGCCACCAGTCCCGGGGGCACCCCCAATGACGAGCAGTTCTTC.

This clonotype was picked up many times. This sequence joins TRBV20-1 and TRBJ2-1; either TRBD1 or TRBD2 may fit D (6 bases each). Trimming removed 6 bases at V and 9 bases at J, with 18 bases between. CDR1 is DFQATT and CDR2 is SNEGSKA in the germline V gene (reference sequence). The CDR3 sequence is 13 residues long. The CDR3 bases are TGCAGTGCCACGGGGGCCGAGTGGGCTGAGCAGTTCTTC. It codes for CSATGAEWAEQFF.

This clonotype has a handful of counts. The chain joins TRBV28 to TRBJ1-1, with unresolved D. Trimming shortened V by 0 bases and J by 3 bases, and 11 bases separated the two germline ends. The CDR3 contains 15 residues. Germline CDR1 and CDR2: MDHEN and SYDVKM. CDR3 nucleotides: TGTGCCAGCAGTTTATGGACATTGAGGTACACTGAAGCTTTCTTT. This encodes CASSLWTLRYTEAFF.

This clonotype showed up just a few times. V is TRBV20-1 and J is TRBJ1-5, with D possibly being TRBD1 (6 bases). CDR1 is DFQATT, CDR2 SNEGSKA, per germline (reference sequence). The length of the CDR3 is 15 residues. Trimming left V 5 bases short and J 5 bases short, with 19 bases between. The DNA of the CDR3 is TGCAGTGCTTTTGGTCGGGGGGCTACGGATCAGCCCCAGCATTTT. It encodes CSAFGRGATDQPQHF.

This clonotype was seen repeatedly, ten times or more. This chain joins TRBV19 and TRBJ2-1, with D unclear. This CDR3 has 11 amino acids. V gave up 0 bases and J gave up 10 bases, with 4 bases separating them. The germline V gene has CDR1 LNHDA and CDR2 SQIVND (reference sequence). The CDR3, as DNA: TGTGCCAGTAGTATAGAGGAGGAGCAGTTCTTC. Residues: CASSIEEEQFF.

A remark on this clonotype: This clone may be a read error of a much larger clone one base away. V and J are TRBV10-2 and TRBJ1-2; the match to TRBD1 covers 7 bases. CDR1 WSHSY and CDR2 SAAADI come from the germline V gene. V shed 4 bases, J shed 6 bases, and the junction held 5 bases outside the gene matches. The CDR3 is made up of 13 amino acids. CDR3 sequence reads: CASSAAGGHGYTF. CDR3 in DNA: TGCGCCAGCAGTGCAGCAGGGGGGCATGGCTACACCTTC.

The gene calls are TRBV5-1 and TRBJ1-1; maybe TRBD1 (5 bases). Between the trimmed V and J ends, which lost 4 bases and 1 base, there was a span of 11 bases. CDR1 is SGHRS and CDR2 is YFSETQ in the germline V gene. The CDR3 is 14 amino acids. In DNA, the CDR3 is TGCGCCAGCAGCCGACAGAATACGAACACTGAAGCTTTCTTT. It is translated as CASSRQNTNTEAFF.

This clonotype was seen a few times. The chain is built from TRBV6-2 or TRBV6-3 and TRBJ2-3; D could derive from TRBD1 or TRBD2 (6 bases each). V shed 5 bases and J shed 4 bases, with 16 bases lying between them. CDR3 length equals 15 residues. The germline gives CDR1 MNHEY, CDR2 SVGEGT. CDR3 bases: TGTGCCAGCAGTCGCTTGGGGGGCCAGGCAGATACGCAGTATTTT. It encodes CASSRLGGQADTQYF.

The chain recombines TRBV5-1 with TRBJ2-1; 10 bases are a match to TRBD2. The germline V gene has CDR1 SGHRS and CDR2 YFSETQ. The CDR3 totals 18 residues. V trimming: 4 bases; J trimming: 3 bases; junction bases outside the gene matches: 13. The CDR3 here is CASSPDGLAAKFYNEQFF. DNA for the CDR3: TGCGCCAGCAGCCCGGATGGACTAGCGGCAAAATTCTACAATGAGCAGTTCTTC.

Regarding this clonotype: This may be a read error, as it is one base from a much larger clone. CDR3 in amino acids: CATSEGTAFFGEQYF. DNA of the CDR3: TGTGCCACCAGTGAAGGGACAGCGTTTTTCGGCGAGCAGTACTTC. V usage is TRBV10-3 and J usage is TRBJ2-7, with 7 bases fitting TRBD1. The CDR3 spans 15 residues. Germline V gene data show CDR1 as ENHRY and CDR2 as SYGVKD.

This clonotype has just one count. At one of its ends the junction is not consistent with the germline gene, which may arise from a read error. The chain recombines TRBV9 with TRBJ2-5, with 10 positions matching TRBD2. Germline V gives CDR1 SGDLS, CDR2 YYNGEE. The CDR3 totals 16 residues. The CDR3 nucleotides are TGTGCCAACAGCGTATTGAGCGGGGGGGCAAGACATGAGCAGTACTTC. Amino acids: CANSVLSGGARHEQYF.

This clonotype was seen repeatedly, ten times or more. The chain employs TRBV7-3 and TRBJ2-3, with TRBD1 matching 7 bases. There are 15 residues in the CDR3. After removal of 5 bases from V and 6 bases from J, the junction contained 11 bases not matched to a gene. From germline, CDR1 is SGHTA and CDR2 FQGTGA. As DNA, the CDR3 is TGTGCCAGCAGCACGGGGCAAGGGGGCCCCGATACGCAGTATTTT. This encodes CASSTGQGGPDTQYF.